The 4 T cell receptor beta chains reported below all come from one sample, sequenced in a study of cytomegalovirus exposure and HLA in healthy donors (dated by TCRdb to 2016 to 2017). The library was built by means of the immunoSEQ multiplex PCR assay. For the multiplex PCR, a mixture combining 60 forward primers for TCR Vbeta segments and 13 reverse primers for TCR Jbeta segments was used. In its TCRdb copy, this immuneACCESS table keeps in-frame sequences only and misses some clones. Where compared with another copy, unresolved V genes explain less than half of these, and the others have no known cause. This sample is represented by under 150,000 clones; roughly 79% of them were singletons. The ten largest clones take up about 2.5% of the sample. The sequencing sample was made of PBMCs. These receptors came from a boy aged 2 to 9 in good health and CMV-seronegative.

This clone was detected only once. This sequence joins TRBV6-5 and TRBJ1-2; TRBD1 is a possible D gene (5 bases). V was cut by 6 bases and J by 0 bases, with 11 bases left in between. In germline, CDR1 is MNHEY, CDR2 SVGAGI. The CDR3 is 14 residues long. This CDR3 reads CASSLTVTNYGYTF. CDR3 DNA: TGTGCCAGCAGCCTGACAGTAACTAACTATGGCTACACCTTC.

This rearrangement joins TRBV7-9 to TRBJ2-5; D is unresolved. Trimming removed 5 bases at V and 1 base at J, with 14 bases between. Germline V CDR1 and CDR2: SEHNR, FQNEAQ (reference sequence). The CDR3 consists of 15 residues. This CDR3 reads CASSPPFRVQETQYF. The CDR3 DNA sequence: TGTGCCAGCAGCCCCCCGTTTCGGGTCCAAGAGACCCAGTACTTC.

For this clone: Other nucleotide sequences in the sample specify the same CDR3. The CDR3 spells CASSSGTSGRRGYEQYV. The CDR3 DNA reads TGCGCCAGCAGCTCCGGGACTAGCGGGAGGCGGGGTTACGAGCAGTACGTC. This chain connects TRBV5-1 to TRBJ2-7, with 15 positions matching TRBD2. Germline V gene sequence: CDR1 SGHRS, CDR2 YFSETQ. The CDR3 consists of 17 residues. The V gene end was trimmed by 3 bases and the J gene end by 4 bases; junction bases not matched to a gene: 8.

The sample holds one count of this clone. The chain recombines TRBV6-1 with TRBJ2-1, with 9 bases lining up with TRBD2. This CDR3 has 15 residues. Trimming at V came to 2 bases and at J to 1 base, leaving 0 bases not matched to a gene. The germline V gene has CDR1 MNHNS and CDR2 SASEGT. The CDR3 here is CASSESGGSYNEQFF. The CDR3 DNA reads TGTGCCAGCAGTGAAAGCGGGGGGTCCTACAATGAGCAGTTCTTC.